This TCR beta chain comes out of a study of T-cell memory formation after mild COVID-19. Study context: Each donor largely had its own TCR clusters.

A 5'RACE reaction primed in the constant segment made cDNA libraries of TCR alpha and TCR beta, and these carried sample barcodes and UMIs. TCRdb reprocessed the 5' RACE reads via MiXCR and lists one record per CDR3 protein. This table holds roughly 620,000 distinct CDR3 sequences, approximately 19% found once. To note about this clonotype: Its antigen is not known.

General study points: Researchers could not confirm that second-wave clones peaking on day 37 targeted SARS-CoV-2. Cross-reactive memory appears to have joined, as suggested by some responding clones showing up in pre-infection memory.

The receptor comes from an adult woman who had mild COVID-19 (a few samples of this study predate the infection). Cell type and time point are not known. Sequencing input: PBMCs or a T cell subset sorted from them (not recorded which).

CDR3 DNA: TGCGCCAGCAGTTCCAAGGAGCGAGTCTACGAGCAGTACGTC. It yields the protein CASSSKERVYEQYV. The chain links TRBV5-1 to TRBJ2-7; D is unresolved. There are 14 residues in the CDR3. CDR1 and CDR2 from the germline V gene are SGHRS and YFSETQ. The V end lost 5 bases, the J end lost 3 bases, and 15 bases lay between the germline ends.